This T cell receptor (beta chain) stems from a study of T cell responses to AZD1222 COVID-19 vaccine (TCRdb year 2021). Concerning the study at large: AZD1222 recipients with second doses at about 4 weeks or about 12 weeks were pooled, because spike-specific TCR depth and breadth did not differ between schedules. TCR sequencing covered 230 or so trial participants: 200 to 210 given two doses of AZD1222 and approximately 26 given two doses of MenACWY control vaccine. Trial participants were enrolled into age subgroups of 18-55, 56-69 and 70-plus years, which contained about 150, 27 and 61 TCR-sequenced participants, respectively. The full study reports these points: After two AZD1222 doses, both the breadth and the depth of spike-specific TCRs were significantly higher than at day 0 and than in MenACWY recipients. The vaccine-associated CD4 TCRs covered the entire spike protein, and the dominant responses fell in regions 160-218 and 743-854. Most participants were white British and females outnumbered males, and the authors suggested that clonal diversity may have been underestimated. In the small 56-69-year group, the increase in depth fell short of significance, most likely because of low power. Conclusions about previously exposed vaccinees are limited because only 5 or 6 AZD1222 recipients were SARS-CoV-2 seropositive at baseline. No day 14 peak-response samples were available, so repertoires were characterized only after the peak T cell response. Epitopes outside the regions mutated in the B.1.351 and B.1.1.7 variants were reportedly recognized by nearly half of the unique spike-specific TCRs.

The CDR3 runs 13 residues from the cysteine to the phenylalanine. Only the CDR3 DNA stays, 39 bases, in frame from base 1. Trimming takes 4 bases from V and 5 bases from J, and the germline ends sit 9 bases apart. Read against the paper, the sample's time point label means: baseline before first vaccination. Samples from vaccinated people were obtained from the UK trials COV001 and COV002, which included a single-blind randomized controlled phase 2/3 trial of AZD1222 (ChAdOx1 nCoV-19) in healthy adults. For TCRbeta chain sequencing, PBMC samples from trial participants were taken at day 0 and at day 28 after the second dose. A remark on this clone: It has no known antigen specificity. Base qualities are not provided; no much larger clone lies one nucleotide away.

The CDR3 regions of human TCRbeta chains were subjected to immunosequencing. The original pipeline was this. TCRs in the repertoires were compared against a reference library of SARS-CoV-2-specific TCRs that had been generated with the MIRA antigen-specificity platform. Breadth meant the fraction of unique TCRs that were SARS-CoV-2-associated, whereas depth meant the fraction of total T cells that were SARS-CoV-2-associated. Using the MIRA data, each spike-specific TCR was mapped to the spike region that the TCR reacts to and placed in a CD4 or CD8 class. Log10-transformed breadth and depth values were compared by one-way ANOVA with Sidak's multiple comparisons tests. TCRdb mirrors the immuneACCESS table, restricted to in-frame sequences. Some clones are absent from its copies; in checked studies, under half trace to an unresolved V gene, and the reason for the others is unknown. The V and J calls and clone size come from that table; D and trimming were worked out from the DNA. This sample is represented by tens of thousands of clones; over 85% of them were singletons. The ten largest account for 4% to 5% of the sample.

The receptor's source is an adult in good health. Sequences were derived from peripheral blood, sampled on day 0 of AZD1222 vaccination. The receptor chain draws on TRBV12-3 or TRBV12-4 and TRBJ2-1; the D gene is perhaps TRBD1 or TRBD2, each of them matching over 5 bases. The encoded CDR3 is CASSWDQNNEQFF. The DNA sequence is as follows: TGTGCCAGCAGTTGGGACCAAAACAATGAGCAGTTCTTC.